The sequence of this TCR beta chain was determined in a study of PD-1 blockade in classical Hodgkin lymphoma. Per germline, CDR1 SGDLS and CDR2 YYNGEE. V was cut by 5 bases and J by 0 bases, with 6 bases left in between. CDR3 size: 13 residues. Whole-study findings and limits: Reported findings placed baseline TCR diversity lower in newly diagnosed patients (compared with healthy donors). Newly diagnosed patients and complete responders had comparable diversity at baseline. By cycle point C4D1, TCR diversity had risen significantly in CD4+ cells (but not CD8+ cells).

Using immunoSEQ multiplex PCR, the repertoire was profiled, and TCRdb retains in-frame clones only, with some absent. The sample yields about 93,000 clones, roughly 76% seen once. Relapses following autologous stem cell transplantation were seen in all patients, with brentuximab vedotin exposure varying. Remarks on this clone: Its antigen is not known.

The sequencing here drew on peripheral blood mononuclear cells (PBMCs), taken before the second cycle of nivolumab. The rearrangement joins TRBV9 to TRBJ1-3; no definite D call. The TCR originated in a human donor with classical Hodgkin lymphoma. CDR3 coding DNA: TGTGCCAGCAGAAGGATCTCTGGAAACACCATATATTTT. Translated, it gives CASRRISGNTIYF.